This T cell receptor (beta chain) was retrieved from a study of blood T cell repertoires in COVID-19. As for the study in general: Spain, Italy and the United States supplied samples that represented acute and convalescent COVID-19. PBMCs, B-cell-depleted T cells, or T cells were the source of the cDNA or gDNA that made up the material.

The CDR3 runs 18 residues. With 0 bases clipped from V and 1 base from J, the junction kept 6 bases outside the gene matches. Per the germline V gene, CDR1 is LNHNV and CDR2 is YYDKDF (reference sequence). Original handling: It was from reference gene primer amplification that nucleated cell counts were estimated. Assay: immunoSEQ multiplex PCR; the TCRdb copy retains only in-frame clones and omits some. V and J calls and clone size are as listed in that table; D and trimming were resolved from the DNA. The sample has 30,000 to 40,000 clones, around 82% seen once. The chain carries TRBV15 and TRBJ2-1; 10 positions agree with TRBD2. The specimen was peripheral blood. The TCR sequence derives from an elderly man with active or convalescent COVID-19. In nucleotides, the CDR3 is TGTGCCACCAGCAGAGATGTCAGACTAGCGGGTTCCTACAATGAGCAGTTCTTC. Translated: CATSRDVRLAGSYNEQFF.